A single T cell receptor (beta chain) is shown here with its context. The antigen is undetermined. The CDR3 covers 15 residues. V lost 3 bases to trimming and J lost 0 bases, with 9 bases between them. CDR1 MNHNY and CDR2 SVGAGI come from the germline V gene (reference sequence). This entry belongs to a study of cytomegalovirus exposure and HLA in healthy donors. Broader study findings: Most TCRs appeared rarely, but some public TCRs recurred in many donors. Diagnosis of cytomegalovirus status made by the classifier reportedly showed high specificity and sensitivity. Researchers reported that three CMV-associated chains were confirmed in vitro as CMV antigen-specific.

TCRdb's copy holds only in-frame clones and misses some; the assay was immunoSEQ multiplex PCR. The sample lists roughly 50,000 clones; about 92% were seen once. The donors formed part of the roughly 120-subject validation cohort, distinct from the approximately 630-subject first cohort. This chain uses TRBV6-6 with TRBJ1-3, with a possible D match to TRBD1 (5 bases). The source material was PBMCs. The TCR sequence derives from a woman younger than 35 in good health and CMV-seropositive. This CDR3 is CASSYSGGSGNTIYF. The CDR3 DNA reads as TGTGCCAGCAGTTATTCCGGGGGCTCTGGAAACACCATATATTTT.